This TCR beta chain appears in the sequencing data of a study of regulatory T cells in long-lasting Graves disease. V dropped 7 bases and J dropped 7 bases, with 14 bases sitting between them. The CDR3 runs 13 residues. CDR1 is MDHEN and CDR2 is SYDVKM in the germline V gene. Construction of the TCR beta libraries employed iRepertoire HTBI primers in conjunction with Arm-PCR of CDR3 regions. TCRdb re-analysed the multiplex PCR reads in MiXCR, keeping a single row per CDR3 protein. The table shows about 620,000 distinct CDR3 sequences, with 15% to 20% occurring only once. This clonotype has ten or more counts. As to time point: newly diagnosed GD, antithyroid drugs for less than 3 months. From PBMCs, RNA was extracted and then used to make the TCR library. The same specimen was also included in a second study, on T cells in Graves' hyperthyroidism and ophthalmopathy. This second report adds: Uncontrolled infections, other autoimmune diseases, pregnancy or lactation led to exclusion of patients.

The sequence was obtained from a woman aged 25 to 45 with Graves disease. The specimen was peripheral blood mononuclear cells (PBMCs), collected at new diagnosis, from a patient treated with antithyroid drugs. The chain carries TRBV28 and TRBJ1-5; the D gene is possibly TRBD1 (5 bases). Here the CDR3 DNA reads TGTGCCAGCATTGGGGGGTACGAACAGCCCCAGCATTTT. The encoded protein is CASIGGYEQPQHF. Full variable domain (outside the CDR3, taken from reference TRBV28 and TRBJ1-5): DVKVTQSSRYLVKRTGEKVFLECVQDMDHENMFWYRQDPGLGLRLIYFSYDVKMKEKGDIPEGYSVSREKKERFSLILESASTNQTSMYLCASIGGYEQPQHFGDGTRLSIL.